What follows is one TCR beta chain and its context. The antigen remains undetermined. This specimen comes from a study of T cell repertoires in aging, cancer and after chemotherapy. Looking at the study overall: Glioblastoma patients receiving temozolomide-based therapy gave paired samples before and after chemotherapy.

The template was genomic DNA from peripheral blood, not RNA. Multiplex touch-down PCR with TRB-A/B primers amplified rearranged V-D-J TRB sequences. TCRdb re-called the multiplex PCR reads through MiXCR, storing one row per CDR3 protein. This sample has about 19,000 distinct CDR3 sequences, with roughly 37% found just once. Study-level results: Untreated cancer patients had significantly lower blood TCR diversity than age-matched healthy donors. Immunological memory after chemotherapy cannot be judged from the repertoire data. Across the chemotherapy interval, each cancer cohort showed higher median generation probability, suggesting thymic rebound.

The sequencing sample was made of blood. The source is a human donor with a solid tumor.

The CDR3, as DNA: TGTGCCAGCAGTGAAGAGGTGGGGGGACAGGGCCGTTCACCCCTCCACTTT. Its translation is CASSEEVGGQGRSPLHF. The V call is TRBV6-1, the J call TRBJ1-6; 9 nucleotides align to TRBD1. Per germline, CDR1 MNHNS and CDR2 SASEGT. V trimming: 1 base; J trimming: 9 bases; junction bases outside the gene matches: 10. This CDR3 has 17 residues.